These 15 T cell receptor beta chains were sequenced from one sample in a study of T cell changes during pregnancy in multiple sclerosis. Clones were sequenced by immunoSEQ multiplex PCR, and TCRdb holds only the in-frame ones, with some missing. The table includes under 70,000 clones, around 93% detected once. Sequencing used CD4+ T cells from peripheral blood mononuclear cells, obtained in the first trimester of pregnancy. The receptors here all came from a female donor with multiple sclerosis, enrolled in a pregnancy study.

The gene calls are TRBV2 and TRBJ2-2; 15 bases are shared with TRBD2. Germline assignment: CDR1 SNHLY and CDR2 FYNNEI. J lost 2 bases, V lost 8 bases, and 6 bases had no gene match. This CDR3 is 17 amino acids long. The CDR3 nucleotides read TGTGCCAGCCGAAGGACTAGCGGGGGGGCCAACACCGGGGAGCTGTTTTTT. Encoded protein: CASRRTSGGANTGELFF.

A remark on this clone: One end of the junction fails to match germline, which may point to a read error. At the DNA level, this CDR3 is encoded by other sequences in the same sample as well. The V call is TRBV30, the J call TRBJ1-1; 8 bases agree with TRBD1. CDR3 size: 11 residues. CDR1 and CDR2 (germline): GTSNPN, SVGIG (reference sequence). The CDR3 DNA sequence: TGTGCCTGGAGTAGACAGGGGTGGGCTTTTTTT. It translates to CAWSRQGWAFF.

This clone was detected a few times. This sample includes further DNA sequences coding for the same CDR3. The chain uses TRBV4-2 and TRBJ1-1; perhaps TRBD1 as D (6 bases). CDR1 is LGHNA and CDR2 is YNFKEQ in the germline V gene. Trimming pared 0 bases from V and 1 base from J, leaving 6 bases between. This CDR3 spans 14 amino acids. The CDR3 DNA reads as TGTGCCAGCAGCCAAGAAGGGGGGAACACTGAAGCTTTCTTT. Translating gives CASSQEGGNTEAFF.

The table lists this clone with a few counts. This chain joins TRBV12-5 and TRBJ1-2; unclear D gene. The V gene's germline CDR1 is LGHNT and CDR2 FRNRAP. Deletions cut 3 bases from V and 3 bases from J, with 11 bases between. The CDR3 has 14 amino acids. The CDR3 nucleotides are TGTGCTAGTGGTTTTGAGGGTACCGACTATGGCTACACCTTC. It yields the protein CASGFEGTDYGYTF.

The V and J genes are TRBV5-1 and TRBJ2-3, with TRBD2 identical over 9 bases. Trimming removed 0 bases from V and 5 bases from J; junction bases left unmatched: 7. The CDR3 is made up of 16 amino acids. Germline CDR1 is SGHRS and CDR2 is YFSETQ. The CDR3 DNA reads TGCGCCAGCAGCTTGGCTCCTAGCGGGGTGGGAGATACGCAGTATTTT. Residues: CASSLAPSGVGDTQYF.

This clone has just one count. This sequence joins TRBV10-3 and TRBJ1-6, with 8 bases identical to TRBD1. Germline CDR1 and CDR2: ENHRY and SYGVKD. The CDR3 runs to 15 residues. After removal of 7 bases from V and 10 bases from J, the junction contained 12 bases not matched to a gene. CDR3 DNA: TGTGCCATCAAGCAGGGGGCGCACGGGGAATCACCCCTCCACTTT. This codes for CAIKQGAHGESPLHF.

The genes are TRBV11-3 and TRBJ2-7, with TRBD1 as a possible D gene (6 bases). The CDR3 extends over 13 amino acids. With 2 bases removed from V and 4 bases from J, the gap between germline ends came to 9 bases. The germline gives CDR1 SGHNT, CDR2 YENEEA. The CDR3, as DNA: TGTGCCAGCAGCTTACAGGGGAGTTACGAGCAGTACTTC. The encoded protein is CASSLQGSYEQYF.

This chain connects TRBV27 to TRBJ2-4, with D possibly TRBD2 on 6 matching bases. Looked up from germline, CDR1 is MNHEY and CDR2 is SMNVEV (reference sequence). The CDR3 is 14 residues long. Between the trimmed V and J ends, which lost 5 bases and 6 bases, there was a span of 14 bases. Here the CDR3 reads CASSPPGLPNIQYF. The CDR3 DNA sequence: TGTGCCAGCAGTCCCCCGGGACTCCCAAACATTCAGTACTTC.

The chain links TRBV14 to TRBJ2-7; maybe TRBD2 (5 bases). Between the trimmed V and J ends, which lost 5 bases and 2 bases, there was a span of 13 bases. Germline CDR1 reads SGHDN; CDR2 reads FVKESK. The CDR3 consists of 14 residues. The CDR3 protein is CASSAGFGPYEQYF. The CDR3 region has the DNA TGTGCCAGCAGCGCGGGCTTTGGGCCCTACGAGCAGTACTTC.

The chain is built from TRBV5-6 and TRBJ2-3; 14 bases agree with TRBD2. Trimming took 0 bases from V and 1 from J; bases not matched to a gene: 4. This CDR3 is built from 18 residues. From germline, CDR1 is SGHDT and CDR2 YYEEEE. CDR3 sequence: CASSLAGTSGGGTDTQYF. The CDR3 region has the DNA TGTGCCAGCAGCTTGGCGGGGACTAGCGGGGGTGGCACAGATACGCAGTATTTT.

The rearrangement links TRBV6-1 to TRBJ2-5, with 11 nucleotides matching TRBD1. The CDR3 runs to 13 residues. The V gene's germline CDR1 is MNHNS and CDR2 SASEGT. The V and J ends lost 6 bases and 4 bases, in that order; junction bases with no gene match: 1. The CDR3, as DNA: TGTGCCAGCAGGGACAGGGGGCGAGAGACCCAGTACTTC. It is translated as CASRDRGRETQYF.

The chain is built from TRBV7-2 and TRBJ1-2, with 8 bases lining up with TRBD1. The CDR3 has 16 amino acids. In germline, CDR1 is SGHTA, CDR2 FQGNSA. V was clipped by 3 bases and J by 4 bases; unmatched bases: 10. The CDR3 DNA is TGTGCCAGCAGCTTGGGACAGGCTAACCGACTCTATGGCTACACCTTC. Amino acids: CASSLGQANRLYGYTF.

J is TRBJ1-1 and V is TRBV5-5; tentatively, D is TRBD1 (5 bases). Trimming pared 4 bases from V and 1 base from J, leaving 14 bases between. CDR1 and CDR2 (germline): SGHKS, YYEKEE (reference sequence). The CDR3 sequence is 15 residues long. The CDR3 spells CASSPMRGGNTEAFF. CDR3 DNA: TGTGCCAGCAGCCCTATGCGGGGGGGGAACACTGAAGCTTTCTTT.

V and J are TRBV19 and TRBJ2-3, with D maybe TRBD2 (6 bases). This CDR3 has 14 residues. Germline CDR1 is LNHDA and CDR2 is SQIVND (reference sequence). V lost 1 base and J lost 6, with 11 bases in between. CDR3 sequence: CASSIGAGTDTQYF. The CDR3 DNA reads as TGTGCCAGTAGTATAGGGGCGGGGACCGATACGCAGTATTTT.

The V gene is TRBV10-3, the J gene TRBJ2-7; 7 bases are shared with TRBD2. Per germline, CDR1 ENHRY and CDR2 SYGVKD. The CDR3 runs 13 residues. The junction had 8 bases not matched to a gene; V was cut back by 8 bases and J by 4 bases. DNA of the CDR3: TGTGCCATCGGGGGAGCGGGAACTTACGAGCAGTACTTC. Translating gives CAIGGAGTYEQYF.